Below are 7 T cell receptor beta chains sequenced from a single sample in a study of CD8 T cells in ankylosing spondylitis. Study observations and caveats: Seemingly characteristic of ankylosing spondylitis blood was a TCR beta motif consisting of 7 or 8 highly homologous variants.

TCRdb reanalysed the 5' RACE reads using MiXCR and keeps one entry per CDR3 protein. The sample consists of roughly 440,000 distinct CDR3 sequences, roughly 17% of them appearing once. No antigen is known for these receptors. The sample consisted of blood, either unsorted or a sorted T cell fraction (not recorded which). The receptor set was obtained from a male donor with ankylosing spondylitis.

The chain recombines TRBV12-3 or TRBV12-4 with TRBJ1-2, with 8 nucleotides matching TRBD1. The V and J ends lost 5 bases and 8 bases, in that order; junction bases with no gene match: 13. This CDR3 spans 15 amino acids. The CDR3 reads CASSRTGQGGGGYTF. DNA of the CDR3: TGTGCCAGCAGTCGGACCGGACAGGGTGGTGGCGGCTACACCTTC.

This clonotype has just a few counts. J is TRBJ1-2 and V is TRBV7-9; D gene ambiguous. This CDR3 contains 15 residues. V was clipped by 5 bases and J by 3 bases, with 16 bases between them. Germline CDR1 SEHNR, CDR2 FQNEAQ (reference sequence). Here the CDR3 reads CASSPPGKSDYGYTF. CDR3 nucleotide sequence: TGTGCCAGCAGCCCCCCAGGAAAAAGCGACTATGGCTACACCTTC.

This clonotype was seen a few times. The chain couples TRBV29-1 to TRBJ1-1, with TRBD1 matching over 9 bases. The CDR3 spans 15 residues. The V and J ends lost 6 bases and 5 bases, in that order; junction bases with no gene match: 13. Germline V gives CDR1 SQVTM, CDR2 ANQGSEA. CDR3 sequence: CSVPWDREEGTEAFF. The CDR3 DNA sequence: TGCAGCGTCCCCTGGGACAGGGAGGAGGGTACTGAAGCTTTCTTT.

This clonotype was counted a few times. The chain recombines TRBV28 with TRBJ2-7; 7 bases fit TRBD2. Germline trimming cut 7 bases from V and 7 bases from J; bases unmatched to any gene: 16. CDR1 is MDHEN and CDR2 is SYDVKM in the germline V gene. This CDR3 region has 15 residues. CDR3 sequence reads: CASTIAGRAHWEQYF. CDR3 sequence (DNA): TGTGCCAGCACCATAGCGGGTCGGGCCCATTGGGAGCAGTACTTC.

This chain links TRBV6-2 or TRBV6-3 with TRBJ1-1, with TRBD1 matching 9 bases. This CDR3 is built from 15 residues. Germline loops: CDR1 MNHEY, CDR2 SVGEGT. J lost 4 bases, V lost 7 bases, and 10 bases had no gene match. In DNA form, the CDR3 reads TGTGCCAGCACCCGTACCGGGACAGGGACCACTGAAGCTTTCTTT. This gives the protein CASTRTGTGTTEAFF.

V gene TRBV10-3 combines with J gene TRBJ2-3, with 12 nucleotides matching TRBD2. The CDR3 has 17 residues. Germline V gene sequence: CDR1 ENHRY, CDR2 SYGVKD. The J segment lost 5 bases and the V segment lost 2 bases, leaving 8 bases of the junction unmatched. This CDR3 reads CAISEDLAGGHGDTQYF. CDR3 DNA: TGTGCCATCAGTGAGGATCTAGCGGGAGGGCATGGAGATACGCAGTATTTT.

This clonotype was counted between two and nine times. The rearrangement joins TRBV10-3 to TRBJ2-3; the D gene is possibly TRBD1 (6 bases). Trimming removed 4 bases at V and 4 bases at J, with 12 bases between. The CDR3 covers 14 residues. Germline V gene data show CDR1 as ENHRY and CDR2 as SYGVKD. This CDR3 reads CAISGGQVPDTQYF. CDR3 DNA: TGTGCCATCAGTGGGGGGCAGGTCCCAGATACGCAGTATTTT.